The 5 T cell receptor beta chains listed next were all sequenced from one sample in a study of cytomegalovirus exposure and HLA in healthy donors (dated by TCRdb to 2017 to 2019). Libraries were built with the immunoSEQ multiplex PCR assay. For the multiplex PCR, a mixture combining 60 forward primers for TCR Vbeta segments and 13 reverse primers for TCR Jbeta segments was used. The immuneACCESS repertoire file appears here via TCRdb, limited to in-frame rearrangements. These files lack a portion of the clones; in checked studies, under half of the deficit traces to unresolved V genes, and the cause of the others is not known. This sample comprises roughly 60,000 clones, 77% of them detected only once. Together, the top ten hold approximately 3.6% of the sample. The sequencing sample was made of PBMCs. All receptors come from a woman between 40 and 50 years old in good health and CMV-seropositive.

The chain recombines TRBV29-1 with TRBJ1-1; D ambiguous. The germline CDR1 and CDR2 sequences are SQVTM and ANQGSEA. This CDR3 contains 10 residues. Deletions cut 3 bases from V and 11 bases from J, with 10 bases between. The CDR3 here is CSVDLWPAFF. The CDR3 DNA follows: TGCAGCGTTGATCTGTGGCCCGCTTTCTTT.

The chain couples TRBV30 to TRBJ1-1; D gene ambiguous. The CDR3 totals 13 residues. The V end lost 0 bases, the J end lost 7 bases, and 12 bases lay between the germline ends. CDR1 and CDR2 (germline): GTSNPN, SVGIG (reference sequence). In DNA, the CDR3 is TGTGCCTGGAGTGTAACAGCCTTTTTTGAAGCTTTCTTT. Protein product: CAWSVTAFFEAFF.

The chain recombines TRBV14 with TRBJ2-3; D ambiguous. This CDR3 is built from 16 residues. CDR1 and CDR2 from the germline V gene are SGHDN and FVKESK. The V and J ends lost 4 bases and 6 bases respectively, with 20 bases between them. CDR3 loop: CASSPHPLRVVDTQYF. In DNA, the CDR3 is TGTGCCAGCAGCCCGCATCCCCTCCGAGTGGTGGATACGCAGTATTTT.

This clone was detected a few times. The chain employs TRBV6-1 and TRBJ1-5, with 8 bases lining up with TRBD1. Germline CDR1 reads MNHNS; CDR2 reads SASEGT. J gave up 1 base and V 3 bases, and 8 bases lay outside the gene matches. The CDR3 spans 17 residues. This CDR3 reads CASSDDDRGWSNQPQHF. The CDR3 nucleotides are TGTGCCAGCAGTGACGATGACAGGGGATGGAGCAATCAGCCCCAGCATTTT.

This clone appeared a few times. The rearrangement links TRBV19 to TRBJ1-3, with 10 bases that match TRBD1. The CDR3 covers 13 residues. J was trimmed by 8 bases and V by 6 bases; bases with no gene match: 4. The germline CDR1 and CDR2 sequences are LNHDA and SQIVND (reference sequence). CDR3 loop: CASSRDRGDTIYF. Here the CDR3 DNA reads TGTGCCAGTAGCCGGGACAGGGGAGACACCATATATTTT.